This entry is about one T cell receptor beta chain. Its antigen is not known. The germline CDR1 and CDR2 sequences are ENHRY and SYGVKD. The CDR3 length is 15 residues. These data come from a study of CXCR3-negative and CXCR3-positive naive CD8 T cells. Across the study: Per library, roughly 1.4 +/- 0.3 million reads; some 140 million TRB reads overall.

UMI-labeled 5' RACE yielded the TRB cDNA libraries. TCRdb reanalyzed the 5' RACE reads, giving one entry per CDR3 protein sequence and no DNA. The sample data list about 98,000 distinct CDR3 sequences. Study-level points and caveats: Similarly elevated diversity marked both naive subsets, with memory CD8+ cells showing far lower diversity. Relative to CXCR3-negative naive cells, CXCR3-positive naive cells had more hydrophobic TRB CDR3s.

Triplicate sorting captured about 300,000 cells each from every CD8+ T cell subset. Those CD8+ T cells considered naive were CD45RO-CCR7+CD27+CD95-. Sequencing used naive CXCR3+ CD8+ T cells from blood. Described subset: CD45RO-CCR7+CD27+CD95- naive CD8+ T cells expressing CXCR3 (TNR3+). V usage is TRBV10-3 and J usage is TRBJ2-5; the TRBD1 assignment by TCRdb is unverifiable without DNA. The receptor comes from a human donor in good health. Some clones in this sample may be carry-over from other donors' samples. CDR3 amino acids: CAISDPGQGQETQYF.